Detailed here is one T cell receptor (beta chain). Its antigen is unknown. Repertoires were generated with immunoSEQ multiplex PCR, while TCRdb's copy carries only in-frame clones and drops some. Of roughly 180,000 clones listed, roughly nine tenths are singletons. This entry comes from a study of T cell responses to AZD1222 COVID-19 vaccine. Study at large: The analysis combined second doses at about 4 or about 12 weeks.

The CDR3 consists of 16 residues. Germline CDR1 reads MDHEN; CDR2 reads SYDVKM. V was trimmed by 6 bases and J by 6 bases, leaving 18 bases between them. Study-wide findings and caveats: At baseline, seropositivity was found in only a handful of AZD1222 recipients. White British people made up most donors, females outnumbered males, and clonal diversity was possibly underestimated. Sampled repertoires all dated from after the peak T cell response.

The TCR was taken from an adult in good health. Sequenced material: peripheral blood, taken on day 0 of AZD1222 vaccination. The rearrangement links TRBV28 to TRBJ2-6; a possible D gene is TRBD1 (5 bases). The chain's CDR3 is CASRAGSSGAANVLTF. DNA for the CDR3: TGTGCCAGCAGGGCAGGGTCATCTGGGGCGGCCAACGTCCTGACTTTC.